The present TCR beta chain was sequenced within a study of T cell changes during pregnancy in multiple sclerosis. Germline values: CDR1 SGHKS, CDR2 YYEKEE (reference sequence). There are 13 residues in the CDR3. The V and J ends lost 0 bases and 1 base respectively, with 4 bases between them. The repertoire was sequenced with immunoSEQ multiplex PCR; TCRdb's copy has only in-frame clones and lacks some. The sample has roughly 28,000 clones; roughly nine tenths are singletons. The rearrangement links TRBV5-5 to TRBJ2-5; D is unclear. The sequence was collected from a female donor with multiple sclerosis, enrolled in a pregnancy study. Source: CD8+ T cells from peripheral blood mononuclear cells, taken before pregnancy. CDR3 sequence: CASSLVLQETQYF. CDR3 sequence (DNA): TGTGCCAGCAGCTTGGTTCTCCAAGAGACCCAGTACTTC.